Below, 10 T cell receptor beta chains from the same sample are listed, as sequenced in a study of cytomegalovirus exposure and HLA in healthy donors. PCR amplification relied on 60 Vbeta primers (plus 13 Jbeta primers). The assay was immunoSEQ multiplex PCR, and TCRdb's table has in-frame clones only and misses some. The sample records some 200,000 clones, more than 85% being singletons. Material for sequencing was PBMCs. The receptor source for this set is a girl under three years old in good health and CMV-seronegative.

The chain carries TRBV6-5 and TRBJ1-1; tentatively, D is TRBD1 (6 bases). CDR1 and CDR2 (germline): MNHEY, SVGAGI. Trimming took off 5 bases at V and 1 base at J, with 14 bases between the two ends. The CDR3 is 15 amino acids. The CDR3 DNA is TGTGCCAGCAGTAAACGGACAGCCACGAACACTGAAGCTTTCTTT. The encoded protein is CASSKRTATNTEAFF.

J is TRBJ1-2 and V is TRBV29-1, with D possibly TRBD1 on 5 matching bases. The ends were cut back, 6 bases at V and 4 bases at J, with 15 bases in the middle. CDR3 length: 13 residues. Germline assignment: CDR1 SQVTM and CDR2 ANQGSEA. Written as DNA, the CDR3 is TGCAGCGTGGGGGGGGGTGCGGTCTATGGCTACACCTTC. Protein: CSVGGGAVYGYTF.

The CDR3 sequence: CASSHLQGDTEAFF. The DNA of the CDR3 is TGTGCCAGCAGCCATTTACAGGGGGACACTGAAGCTTTCTTT. V usage is TRBV4-2 and J usage is TRBJ1-1; TRBD1 matches at 8 bases. The germline V gene encodes CDR1 LGHNA and CDR2 YNFKEQ. V lost 3 bases to trimming and J lost 3 bases; unmatched junction nucleotides: 3. CDR3 size: 14 residues.

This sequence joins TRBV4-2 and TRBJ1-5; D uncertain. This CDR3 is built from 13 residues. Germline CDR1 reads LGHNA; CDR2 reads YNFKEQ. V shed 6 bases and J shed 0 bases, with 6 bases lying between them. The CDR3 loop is CASRSGSNQPQHF. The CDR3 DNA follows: TGTGCCAGCAGATCAGGTAGCAATCAGCCCCAGCATTTT.

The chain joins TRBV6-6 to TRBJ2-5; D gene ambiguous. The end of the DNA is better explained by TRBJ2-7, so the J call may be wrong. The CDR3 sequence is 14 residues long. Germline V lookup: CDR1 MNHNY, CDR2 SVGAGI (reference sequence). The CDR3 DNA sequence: TGTGCCAGCAGTTCCTCGGGCCAAGCTTACGAGCAGTACTTC. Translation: CASSSSGQAYEQYF.

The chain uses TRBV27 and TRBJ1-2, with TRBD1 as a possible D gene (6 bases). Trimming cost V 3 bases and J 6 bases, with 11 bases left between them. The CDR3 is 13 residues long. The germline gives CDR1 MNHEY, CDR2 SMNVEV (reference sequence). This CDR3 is CASSFWGGNGYTF. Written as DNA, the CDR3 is TGTGCCAGCAGTTTTTGGGGGGGCAATGGCTACACCTTC.

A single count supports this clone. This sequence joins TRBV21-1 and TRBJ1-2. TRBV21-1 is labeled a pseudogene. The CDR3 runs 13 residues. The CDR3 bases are TGTGCCAGCAGCAAACATCGGGGGGATGGCTACACCTTC. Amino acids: CASSKHRGDGYTF.

This CDR3 is CASSLTLVSFSYNEQFF. For the CDR3, the DNA is TGTGCCAGCAGCTTGACGCTAGTCAGCTTTTCCTACAATGAGCAGTTCTTC. The chain employs TRBV7-2 and TRBJ2-1; D not certain. This CDR3 has 17 amino acids. Trimming shortened V by 3 bases and J by 1 base, and 16 bases separated the two germline ends. CDR1 is SGHTA, CDR2 FQGNSA, per germline.

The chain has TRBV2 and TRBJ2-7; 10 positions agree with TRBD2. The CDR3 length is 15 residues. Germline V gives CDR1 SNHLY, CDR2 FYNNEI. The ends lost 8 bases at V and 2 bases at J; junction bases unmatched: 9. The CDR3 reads CASLDSLAGPYEQYF. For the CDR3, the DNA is TGTGCCAGCTTAGACTCACTAGCGGGACCCTACGAGCAGTACTTC.

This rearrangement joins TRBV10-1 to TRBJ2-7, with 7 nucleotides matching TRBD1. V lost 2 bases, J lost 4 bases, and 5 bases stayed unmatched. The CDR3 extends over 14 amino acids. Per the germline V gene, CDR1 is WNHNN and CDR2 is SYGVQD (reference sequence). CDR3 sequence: CASSEPGQIYEQYF. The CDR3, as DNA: TGCGCCAGCAGTGAGCCGGGACAGATTTACGAGCAGTACTTC.